This TCR beta chain was captured by sequencing in a study of CD8+CD57+ T cells in acquired aplastic anemia. Study as a whole: DNA from sorted CD4+ and CD8+ cells averaged around 3.2 ug. Approximately 11 million reads, on average, were obtained for CD4+ cells from healthy donors.

Profiling that covered TCR beta VDJ and CDR3 relied on genomic DNA as its template. Each CDR3 protein is one row after TCRdb ran MiXCR on the reads. The sample comprises approximately 98,000 distinct CDR3 sequences, 51% of which are singletons, and 25% to 35% rests with the top ten. Note on this clonotype: Its antigen is as yet unknown. Since a much larger clone is just one base distant, this may be a read error.

General study results and limits: Roughly 28 was the count of CD8+ CDR3 sequences that patients shared with controls. Controls did not differ significantly from patients in CD8+ Simpson's diversity.

Germline V gene lookup returns CDR1 MGHRA and CDR2 YSYEKL. Trimming shortened V by 4 bases and J by 5 bases, and 11 bases separated the two germline ends. This CDR3 has 14 amino acids. Sequenced: sorted CD4+, CD8+, or CD8+CD57+ T cells (not recorded which) from PBMCs. This clonotype originated in a human donor in good health, serving as a control. The chain links TRBV4-1 to TRBJ2-2; D is uncertain. CDR3 protein: CASSREDGTGELFF. The CDR3 nucleotides read TGCGCCAGCAGCCGAGAAGATGGGACCGGGGAGCTGTTTTTT.